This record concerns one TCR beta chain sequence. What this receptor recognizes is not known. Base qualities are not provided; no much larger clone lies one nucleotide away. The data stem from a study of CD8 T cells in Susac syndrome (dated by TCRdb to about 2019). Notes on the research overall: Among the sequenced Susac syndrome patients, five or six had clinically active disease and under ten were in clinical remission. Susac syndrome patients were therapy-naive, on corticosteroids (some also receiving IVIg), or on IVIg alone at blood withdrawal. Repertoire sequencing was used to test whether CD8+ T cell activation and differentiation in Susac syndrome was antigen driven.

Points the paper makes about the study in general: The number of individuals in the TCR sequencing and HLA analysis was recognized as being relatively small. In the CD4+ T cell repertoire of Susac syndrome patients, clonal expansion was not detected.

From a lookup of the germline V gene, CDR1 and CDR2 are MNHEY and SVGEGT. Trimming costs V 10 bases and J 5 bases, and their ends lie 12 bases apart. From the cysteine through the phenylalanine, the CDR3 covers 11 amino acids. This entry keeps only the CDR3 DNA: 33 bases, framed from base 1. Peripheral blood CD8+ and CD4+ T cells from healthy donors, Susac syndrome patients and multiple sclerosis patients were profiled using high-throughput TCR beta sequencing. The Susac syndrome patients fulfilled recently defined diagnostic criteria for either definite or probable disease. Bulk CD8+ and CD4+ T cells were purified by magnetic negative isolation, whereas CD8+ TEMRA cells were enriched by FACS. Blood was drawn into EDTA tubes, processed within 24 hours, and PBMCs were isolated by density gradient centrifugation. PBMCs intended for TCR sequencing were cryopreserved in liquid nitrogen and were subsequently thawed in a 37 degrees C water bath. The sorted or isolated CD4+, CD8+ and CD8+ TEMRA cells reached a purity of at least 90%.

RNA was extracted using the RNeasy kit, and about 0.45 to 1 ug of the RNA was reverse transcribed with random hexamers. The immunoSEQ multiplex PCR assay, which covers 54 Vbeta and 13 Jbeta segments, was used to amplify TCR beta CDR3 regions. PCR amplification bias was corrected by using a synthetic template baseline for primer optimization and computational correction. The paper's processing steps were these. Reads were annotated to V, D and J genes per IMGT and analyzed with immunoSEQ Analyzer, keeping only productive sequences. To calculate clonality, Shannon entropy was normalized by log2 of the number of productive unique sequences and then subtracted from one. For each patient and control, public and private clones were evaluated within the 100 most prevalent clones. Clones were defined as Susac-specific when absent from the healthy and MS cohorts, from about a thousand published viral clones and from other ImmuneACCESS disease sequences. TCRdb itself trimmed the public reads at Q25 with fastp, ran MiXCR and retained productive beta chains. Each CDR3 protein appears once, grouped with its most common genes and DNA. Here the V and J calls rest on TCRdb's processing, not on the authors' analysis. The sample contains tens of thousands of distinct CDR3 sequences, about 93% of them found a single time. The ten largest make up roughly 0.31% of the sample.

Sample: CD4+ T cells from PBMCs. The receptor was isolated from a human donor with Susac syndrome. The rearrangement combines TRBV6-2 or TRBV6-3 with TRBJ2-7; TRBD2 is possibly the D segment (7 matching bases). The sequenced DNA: TGTGCCACTACAGGGAGGGACGAGCAGTACTTC. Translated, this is CATTGRDEQYF.